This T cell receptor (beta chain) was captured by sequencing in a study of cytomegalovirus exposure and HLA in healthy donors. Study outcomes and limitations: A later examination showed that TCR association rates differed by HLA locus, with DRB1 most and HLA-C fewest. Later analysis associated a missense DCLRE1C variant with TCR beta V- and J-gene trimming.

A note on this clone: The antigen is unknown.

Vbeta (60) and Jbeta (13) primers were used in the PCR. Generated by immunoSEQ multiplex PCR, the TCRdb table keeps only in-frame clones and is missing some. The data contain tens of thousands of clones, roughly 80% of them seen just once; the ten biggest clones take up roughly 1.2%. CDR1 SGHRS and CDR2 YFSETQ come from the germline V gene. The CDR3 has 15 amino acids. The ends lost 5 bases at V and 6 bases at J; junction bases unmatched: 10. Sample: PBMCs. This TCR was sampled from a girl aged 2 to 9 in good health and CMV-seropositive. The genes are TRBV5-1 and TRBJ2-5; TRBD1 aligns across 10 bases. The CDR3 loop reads CASSSSGTGAKTQYF. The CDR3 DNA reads TGCGCCAGCAGTTCCTCCGGGACAGGGGCGAAGACCCAGTACTTC. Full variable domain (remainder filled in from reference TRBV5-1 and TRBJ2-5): KAGVTQTPRYLIKTRGQQVTLSCSPISGHRSVSWYQQTPGQGLQFLFEYFSETQRNKGNFPGRFSGRQFSNSRSEMNVSTLELGDSALYLCASSSSGTGAKTQYFGPGTRLLVL.